A selection of T cell receptor beta chains follows, all from one sample in a study of shared clonotypes between healthy human individuals. Data came from immunoSEQ multiplex PCR; TCRdb stores just in-frame clones and leaves some out. The repertoire holds 2 million to 2.5 million clones, with 90% to 95% as singletons. Material: naive CD4+ T cells from PBMCs. Source of these receptors: a man between 18 and 29 years old in good health. Some clones in this sample may be carry-over from other donors' samples. Both conserved end residues are part of each CDR3. The D gene is left open where the match is weak. The size entry is marked missing in some rows and otherwise reads once, few, many or a size class.

J gene,CDR3 length,clone size,V gene,D gene,CDR3 DNA,CDR3 protein
TRBJ2-7,14,once,TRBV27,TRBD1,TGTGCCAGCAGTTTATGGACAGGGGGGGGCGAGCAGTACTTC,CASSLWTGGGEQYF
TRBJ2-1,16,.,TRBV5-4,TRBD2,TGTGCCAGCAGCACCATAGCGGGAGGGCCTTTAAGTGAGCAGTTCTTC,CASSTIAGGPLSEQFF
TRBJ2-2,18,.,TRBV7-2,TRBD1,TGTGCCAGCAGCATCCGGGACAGGGGGCCATTGAACACCGGGGAGCTGTTTTTT,CASSIRDRGPLNTGELFF
TRBJ1-1,14,few,TRBV5-1,.,TGCGCCAGCAGCTTGCAGGGGTTCGACACTGAAGCTTTCTTT,CASSLQGFDTEAFF
TRBJ2-5,15,.,TRBV30,TRBD1,TGTGCCTGGTCCCGGGACAGGAGGTACCAAGAGACCCAGTACTTC,CAWSRDRRYQETQYF
TRBJ2-7,15,once,TRBV9,.,TGTGCCAGCAGCGTAGCGCCGGGGAACTCCTACGAGCAGTACTTC,CASSVAPGNSYEQYF
TRBJ1-1,14,.,TRBV15,.,TGTGCCACCAGCACCCCAGGGAGACGCACTGAAGCTTTCTTT,CATSTPGRRTEAFF
TRBJ2-1,16,.,TRBV7-3,TRBD2,TGTGCCAGCAGCTTAAGATTCGTGGCGGGAGTAAATGAGCAGTTCTTC,CASSLRFVAGVNEQFF
TRBJ2-5,13,.,TRBV11-3,.,TGTGCCAGCAGCTTACAGGGTCGCGAGACCCAGTACTTC,CASSLQGRETQYF
TRBJ1-1,15,.,TRBV7-2,.,TGTGCCAGCAGCTTGAGCATAGCTTTGAACACTGAAGCTTTCTTT,CASSLSIALNTEAFF
TRBJ2-3,19,.,TRBV28,TRBD2,TGTGCCAGCAGTTTCCCTATAACCCTACTAGCGGACTCCACAGATACGCAGTATTTT,CASSFPITLLADSTDTQYF
TRBJ2-4,19,.,TRBV4-3,TRBD2,TGCGCCAGCAGCCGCCTGAGTGGGGCTAGCGGGGGAGCCAAAAACATTCAGTACTTC,CASSRLSGASGGAKNIQYF
TRBJ1-2,13,.,TRBV7-2,.,TGTGCCAGCAGCTTAGGGACCTCTTATGGCTACACCTTC,CASSLGTSYGYTF
TRBJ1-5,15,.,TRBV5-6,.,TGTGCCAGCAGCTTCCGTGAAAATAGCAATCAGCCCCAGCATTTT,CASSFRENSNQPQHF
TRBJ2-3,15,.,TRBV4-1,.,TGCGCCAGCAGCCACGCGGGGACAAGCACAGATACGCAGTATTTT,CASSHAGTSTDTQYF
TRBJ2-7,16,few,TRBV28,TRBD2,TGTGCCAGCAGTTTTCCAAGAACGGGAGGGCTTTGGGAGCAGTACTTC,CASSFPRTGGLWEQYF
TRBJ2-1,14,.,TRBV14,.,TGTGCCAGCAGCCAAGTGAACGCCTACAATGAGCAGTTCTTC,CASSQVNAYNEQFF
TRBJ1-1,15,.,TRBV7-6,.,TGTGCCAGCAGCTTAGTCTCCGGGGCGGGAGGGGAAGCTTTCTTT,CASSLVSGAGGEAFF
TRBJ1-1,13,.,TRBV7-9,.,TGTGCCAGCAGCTTAGAGATGTACACTGAAGCTTTCTTT,CASSLEMYTEAFF
TRBJ2-7,16,.,TRBV10-3,.,TGTGCCATCAGTGAGGACGGCCGCCGAAGCTCCTACGAGCAGTACTTC,CAISEDGRRSSYEQYF
TRBJ2-5,13,once,TRBV28,TRBD1,TGTGCCAGCAGTCAGGGGGCATCGGAGACCCAGTACTTC,CASSQGASETQYF
TRBJ1-1,14,once,TRBV29-1,.,TGCAGCGTTGAGTCTGGGGGGCCGGACACTGAAGCTTTCTTT,CSVESGGPDTEAFF
TRBJ1-2,15,.,TRBV9,TRBD1,TGTGCCAGCAGCGTAGCGACAGGACAGGCCTATGGCTACACCTTC,CASSVATGQAYGYTF
TRBJ2-3,17,.,TRBV6-7,TRBD2,TGTGCCAGCAGTTACCTCGGGACTAGCGCCTACACAGATACGCAGTATTTT,CASSYLGTSAYTDTQYF
TRBJ2-3,17,.,TRBV28,TRBD2,TGTGCCAGCAGTTCGATCCCCGGGACTAGCGAGTCAGATACGCAGTATTTT,CASSSIPGTSESDTQYF
TRBJ1-2,13,.,TRBV30,TRBD1,TGTGCCTGGACCCCGACAGGGCGCTATGGCTACACCTTC,CAWTPTGRYGYTF
TRBJ1-2,13,.,TRBV19,TRBD1,TGTGCCAGTAGTCTGGGACAGTTCTATGGCTACACCTTC,CASSLGQFYGYTF
TRBJ1-2,15,.,TRBV7-9,TRBD1,TGTGCCAGCAGCTTAGGTTCACAGGGGGCATCTGGCTACACCTTC,CASSLGSQGASGYTF
TRBJ2-7,13,.,TRBV11-3,.,TGTGCCAGCAGCTTAGATAGGTCTGGCGAGCAGTACTTC,CASSLDRSGEQYF
TRBJ1-2,12,.,TRBV25-1,.,TGTGCCAGCAGTGAACAGGGACATGGCTACACCTTC,CASSEQGHGYTF
TRBJ2-1,13,.,TRBV18,.,TGTGCCAGCTCACCAGGACCGAGCAATGAGCAGTTCTTC,CASSPGPSNEQFF
TRBJ2-7,15,.,TRBV5-4,TRBD2,TGTGCCGGAGCGAGAGGACTAGGTCCGACCTACGAGCAGTACTTC,CAGARGLGPTYEQYF
TRBJ1-3,16,.,TRBV19,.,TGTGCCAGTAGTACTTCGGAAACTCTGTCTGGAAACACCATATATTTT,CASSTSETLSGNTIYF
TRBJ2-2,12,.,TRBV7-3,.,TGTGCCAGCAGCCGAGCGGCCGGGGAGCTGTTTTTT,CASSRAAGELFF
TRBJ1-5,14,.,TRBV28,.,TGTGCCAGCAGCTCAGGGGCCACGGCACAGCCCCAGCATTTT,CASSSGATAQPQHF
TRBJ1-5,14,once,TRBV7-8,.,TGTGCCAGCAGCTTTCAAGGGAGCAATCAGCCCCAGCATTTT,CASSFQGSNQPQHF
TRBJ2-7,15,.,TRBV7-2,.,TGTGCCAGCAGCTTAGACCGGGACAAAACCTACGAGCAGTACTTC,CASSLDRDKTYEQYF
TRBJ2-7,16,once,TRBV11-2,.,TGTGCCAGCAGCTCAGGTGTGCGGGTGAGGTCCTACGAGCAGTACTTC,CASSSGVRVRSYEQYF
TRBJ2-3,15,.,TRBV2,.,TGTGCCAGCAGTCGAAGGGCAGGAGGCACAGATACGCAGTATTTT,CASSRRAGGTDTQYF
TRBJ1-1,14,.,TRBV7-2,TRBD1,TGTGCCAGCAGCCTCCGGACAGGGCCCCCTGAAGCTTTCTTT,CASSLRTGPPEAFF
TRBJ2-3,16,.,TRBV5-1,.,TGCGCCAGCAGCCGGCTGGGCAGATCTAGCACAGATACGCAGTATTTT,CASSRLGRSSTDTQYF
TRBJ2-1,14,.,TRBV28,.,TGTGCCACGGGTGGGAGTACCTCCTACAATGAGCAGTTCTTC,CATGGSTSYNEQFF
TRBJ1-5,14,once,TRBV28,.,TGTGCCAGCATTCGGCCCGCGGTTGATCAGCCCCAGCATTTT,CASIRPAVDQPQHF
TRBJ2-2,15,.,TRBV5-1,TRBD2,TGCGCCAGCAGTTTTACGGCGGGAGAGGCCGGGGAGCTGTTTTTT,CASSFTAGEAGELFF
TRBJ1-3,16,once,TRBV5-1,.,TGCGCCAGCAGCCCCGGACACACCAGCTCTGGAAACACCATATATTTT,CASSPGHTSSGNTIYF
TRBJ2-1,14,.,TRBV7-2,.,TGTGCCAGCAGCCAAGGGACTCAAAGCAATGAGCAGTTCTTC,CASSQGTQSNEQFF
TRBJ2-5,13,.,TRBV28,.,TGTGCCAGCAGTGGGACCGCACAAGGGACCCAGTACTTC,CASSGTAQGTQYF
TRBJ2-7,16,.,TRBV6-1,TRBD2,TGTGCCAGCAGTGTTACGGCGGGAGGGACCCCCTACGAGCAGTACTTC,CASSVTAGGTPYEQYF
TRBJ1-2,15,.,TRBV28,.,TGTGCCAGCAGTTTATCAGGGACCCTTTCGGGCGAGAACACCTTC,CASSLSGTLSGENTF
TRBJ2-5,13,once,TRBV5-1,.,TGCGCCAGCAGCCAACAGGGAGGCGAGACCCAGTACTTC,CASSQQGGETQYF
TRBJ1-5,14,.,TRBV6-1,TRBD1,TGTGCCAGCAGTGAGACAGGGCGCAATCAGCCCCAGCATTTT,CASSETGRNQPQHF
TRBJ1-1,14,.,TRBV5-1,.,TGCGCCAGCAGCTTAGGTGAGGCAGGCGCTGAAGCTTTCTTT,CASSLGEAGAEAFF
TRBJ2-1,15,.,TRBV28,TRBD1,TGTGCCAGCAGTTCTTGGACAGGGGCCCCTAGGGAGCAGTTCTTC,CASSSWTGAPREQFF
TRBJ2-2,13,.,TRBV30,.,TGTGCCTGGGGCAGGGGCGGCACCGGGGAGCTGTTTTTT,CAWGRGGTGELFF
TRBJ1-2,16,.,TRBV28,TRBD1,TGTGCCAGCCGTTACAGGGGGCGCGCCTCGCTTCTGGGCTACACCTTC,CASRYRGRASLLGYTF